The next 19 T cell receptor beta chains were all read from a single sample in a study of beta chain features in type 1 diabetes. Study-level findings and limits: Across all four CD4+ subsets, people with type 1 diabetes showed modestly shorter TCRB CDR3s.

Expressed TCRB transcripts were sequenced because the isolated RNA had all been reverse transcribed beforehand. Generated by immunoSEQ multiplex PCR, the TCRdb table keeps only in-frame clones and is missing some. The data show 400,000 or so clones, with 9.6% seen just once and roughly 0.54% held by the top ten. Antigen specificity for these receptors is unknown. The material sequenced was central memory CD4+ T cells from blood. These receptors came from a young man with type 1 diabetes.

The CDR3 DNA is TGTGCCAGCAGCGTTACCGGGACAGGCATTCAGTACTTC. Protein: CASSVTGTGIQYF. The rearrangement joins TRBV9 to TRBJ2-4; TRBD1 matches at 8 bases. This CDR3 contains 13 residues. Germline V gene data show CDR1 as SGDLS and CDR2 as YYNGEE. V gave up 2 bases and J gave up 9 bases; unmatched junction bases: 4.

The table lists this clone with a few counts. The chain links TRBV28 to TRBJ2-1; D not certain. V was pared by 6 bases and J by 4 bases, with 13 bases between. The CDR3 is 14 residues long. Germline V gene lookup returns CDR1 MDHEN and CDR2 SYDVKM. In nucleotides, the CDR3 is TGTGCCAGCAGGCTGCCTGGGCGGTACAATGAGCAGTTCTTC. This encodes CASRLPGRYNEQFF.

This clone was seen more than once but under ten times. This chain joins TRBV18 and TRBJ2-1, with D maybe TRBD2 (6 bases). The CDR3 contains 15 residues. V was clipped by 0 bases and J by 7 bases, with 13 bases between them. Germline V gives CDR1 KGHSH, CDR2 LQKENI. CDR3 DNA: TGTGCCAGCTCACCACCGCGGAATAGCGGAAATGAGCAGTTCTTC. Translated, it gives CASSPPRNSGNEQFF.

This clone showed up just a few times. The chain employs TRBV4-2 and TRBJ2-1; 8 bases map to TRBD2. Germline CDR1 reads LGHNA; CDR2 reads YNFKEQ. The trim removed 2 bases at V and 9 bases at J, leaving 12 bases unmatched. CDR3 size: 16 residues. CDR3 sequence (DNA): TGTGCCAGCAGCCAACAATCCGTCGGGAGGGCGATTGAGCAGTTCTTC. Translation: CASSQQSVGRAIEQFF.

CDR3 bases: TGCGCCAGCAGCCAAGATCGAGGCACTGAAGCTTTCTTT. Its protein product is CASSQDRGTEAFF. The V call is TRBV4-3, the J call TRBJ1-1, with D unclear. V lost 0 bases to trimming and J lost 4 bases, with 6 bases between them. This CDR3 is 13 amino acids long. Germline CDR1 is LGHNA and CDR2 is YSLEER.

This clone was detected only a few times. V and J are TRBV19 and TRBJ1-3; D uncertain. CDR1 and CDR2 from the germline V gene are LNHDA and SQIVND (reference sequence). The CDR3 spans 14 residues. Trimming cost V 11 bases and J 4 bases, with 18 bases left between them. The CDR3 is CASRRAADGNTIYF. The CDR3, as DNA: TGTGCCTCCAGGCGGGCAGCGGACGGAAACACCATATATTTT.

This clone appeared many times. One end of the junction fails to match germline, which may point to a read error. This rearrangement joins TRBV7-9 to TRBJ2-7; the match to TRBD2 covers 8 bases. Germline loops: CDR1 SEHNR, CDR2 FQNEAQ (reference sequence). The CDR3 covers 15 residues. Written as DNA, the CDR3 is TGTGCCAGCAGCCTAGTACGGACTAGCTCCCACGAGCAGTACTTC. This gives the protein CASSLVRTSSHEQYF.

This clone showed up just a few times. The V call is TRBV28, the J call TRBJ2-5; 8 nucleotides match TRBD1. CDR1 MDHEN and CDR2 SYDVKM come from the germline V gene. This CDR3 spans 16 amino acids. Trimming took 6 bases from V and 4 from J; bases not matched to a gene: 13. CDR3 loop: CASRGTGGGVVETQYF. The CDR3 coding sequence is TGTGCCAGCAGGGGGACAGGCGGAGGAGTAGTAGAGACCCAGTACTTC.

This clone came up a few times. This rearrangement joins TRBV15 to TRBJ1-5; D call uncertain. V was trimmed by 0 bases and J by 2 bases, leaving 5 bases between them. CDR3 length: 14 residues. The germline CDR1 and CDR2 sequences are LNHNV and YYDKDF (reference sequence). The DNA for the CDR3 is TGTGCCACCAGCAGAGACGGTCGCAATCAGCCCCAGCATTTT. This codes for CATSRDGRNQPQHF. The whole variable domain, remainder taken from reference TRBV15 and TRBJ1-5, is DAMVIQNPRYQVTQFGKPVTLSCSQTLNHNVMYWYQQKSSQAPKLLFHYYDKDFNNEADTPDNFQSRRPNTSFCFLDIRSPGLGDTAMYLCATSRDGRNQPQHFGDGTRLSIL.

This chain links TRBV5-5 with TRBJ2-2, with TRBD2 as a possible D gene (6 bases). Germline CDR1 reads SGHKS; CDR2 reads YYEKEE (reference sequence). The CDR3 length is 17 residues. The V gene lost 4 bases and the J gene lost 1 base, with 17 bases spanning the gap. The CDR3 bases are TGTGCCAGCAGCCGGCTTATCGGCGGGGAGAACACCGGGGAGCTGTTTTTT. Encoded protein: CASSRLIGGENTGELFF. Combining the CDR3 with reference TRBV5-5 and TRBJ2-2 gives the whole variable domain DAGVTQSPTHLIKTRGQQVTLRCSPISGHKSVSWYQQVLGQGPQFIFQYYEKEERGRGNFPDRFSARQFPNYSSELNVNALLLGDSALYLCASSRLIGGENTGELFFGEGSRLTVL.

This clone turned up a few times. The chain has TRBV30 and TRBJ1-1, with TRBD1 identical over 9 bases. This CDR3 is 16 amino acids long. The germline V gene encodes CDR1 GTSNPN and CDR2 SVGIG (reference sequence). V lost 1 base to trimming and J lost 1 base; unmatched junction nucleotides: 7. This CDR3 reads CAWSGGTGRGNTEAFF. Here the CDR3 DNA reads TGTGCCTGGAGTGGCGGGACAGGGAGGGGGAACACTGAAGCTTTCTTT.

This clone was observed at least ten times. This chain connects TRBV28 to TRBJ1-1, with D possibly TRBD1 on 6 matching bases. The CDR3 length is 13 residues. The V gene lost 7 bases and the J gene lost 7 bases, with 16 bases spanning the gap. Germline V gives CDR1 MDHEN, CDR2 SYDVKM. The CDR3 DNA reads TGTGCCAGCATCACGGCACAGGGACTTGAAGCTTTCTTT. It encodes CASITAQGLEAFF.

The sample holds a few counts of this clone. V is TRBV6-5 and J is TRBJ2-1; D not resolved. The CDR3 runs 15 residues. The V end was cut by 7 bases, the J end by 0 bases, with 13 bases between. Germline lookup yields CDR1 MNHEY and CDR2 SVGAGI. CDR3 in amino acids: CASTLGADSYNEQFF. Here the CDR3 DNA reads TGTGCCAGCACCCTCGGCGCGGACTCCTACAATGAGCAGTTCTTC.

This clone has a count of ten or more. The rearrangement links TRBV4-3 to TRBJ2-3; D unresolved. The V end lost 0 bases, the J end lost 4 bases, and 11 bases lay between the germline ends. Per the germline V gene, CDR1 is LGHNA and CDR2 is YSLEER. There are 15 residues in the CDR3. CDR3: CASSQEKRPADTQYF. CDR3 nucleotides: TGCGCCAGCAGCCAAGAGAAACGACCGGCAGATACGCAGTATTTT.

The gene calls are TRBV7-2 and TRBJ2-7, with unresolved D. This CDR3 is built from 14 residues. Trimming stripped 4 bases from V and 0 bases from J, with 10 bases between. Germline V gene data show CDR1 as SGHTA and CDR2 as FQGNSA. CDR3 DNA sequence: TGTGCCAGCAGCTCGGACCTTAGCTCCTACGAGCAGTACTTC. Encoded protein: CASSSDLSSYEQYF.

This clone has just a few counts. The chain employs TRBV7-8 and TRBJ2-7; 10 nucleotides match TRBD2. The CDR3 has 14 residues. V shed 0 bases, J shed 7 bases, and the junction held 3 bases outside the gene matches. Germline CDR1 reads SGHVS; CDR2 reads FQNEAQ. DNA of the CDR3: TGTGCCAGCAGCTTAGCTGCTAGCGGGAGTGAGCAGTACTTC. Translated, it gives CASSLAASGSEQYF.

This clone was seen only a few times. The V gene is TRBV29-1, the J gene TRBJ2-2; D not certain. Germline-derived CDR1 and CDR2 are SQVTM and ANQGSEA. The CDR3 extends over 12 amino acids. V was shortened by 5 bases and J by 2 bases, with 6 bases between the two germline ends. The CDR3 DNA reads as TGCAGCGTTTACATAAACACCGGGGAGCTGTTTTTT. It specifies CSVYINTGELFF.

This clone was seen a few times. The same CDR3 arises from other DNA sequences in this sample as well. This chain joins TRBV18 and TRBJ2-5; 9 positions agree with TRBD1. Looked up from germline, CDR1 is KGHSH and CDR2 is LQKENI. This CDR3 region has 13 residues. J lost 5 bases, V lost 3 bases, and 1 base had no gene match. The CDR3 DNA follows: TGTGCCAGCTCACCTGGGACAGGGGAGACCCAGTACTTC. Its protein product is CASSPGTGETQYF.

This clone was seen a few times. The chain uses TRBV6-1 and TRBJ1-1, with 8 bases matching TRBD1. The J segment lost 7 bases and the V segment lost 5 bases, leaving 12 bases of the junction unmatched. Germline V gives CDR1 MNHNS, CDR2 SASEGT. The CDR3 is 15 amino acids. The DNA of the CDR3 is TGTGCCAGCAGTCCCCGGGGACAGGTTTCCTTTGAAGCTTTCTTT. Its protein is CASSPRGQVSFEAFF.